These 11 T cell receptor beta chains were all obtained from the same sample, sequenced in a study of blood T cell repertoires in COVID-19. The protocol was immunoSEQ multiplex PCR, while the TCRdb copy is restricted to in-frame clones and leaves out a portion. This sample has about 230,000 clones; less than 85% occur once, and the top ten carry about 2.5%. Sequencing was performed on peripheral blood. The receptors originated from a woman in her 70s with active or convalescent COVID-19.

About this clone: Other DNA sequences in the same sample also yield this CDR3. The genes are TRBV18 and TRBJ1-3; tentative D call: TRBD1 (5 bases). Germline V gives CDR1 KGHSH, CDR2 LQKENI. The length of the CDR3 is 13 residues. Trimming stripped 3 bases from V and 7 bases from J, with 10 bases between. CDR3 sequence (DNA): TGTGCCAGCTCACCTGGGGCCGGGAACACCATATATTTT. Translating gives CASSPGAGNTIYF.

The gene calls are TRBV12-5 and TRBJ2-1; maybe TRBD1 (6 bases). V gave up 4 bases and J gave up 3 bases, with 22 bases separating them. This CDR3 has 18 residues. CDR1 and CDR2 (germline): LGHNT, FRNRAP. The CDR3, as DNA: TGTGCTAGTGGTTCTGGACAGTCGCGCGCCCGATTCTACAATGAGCAGTTCTTC. Protein sequence: CASGSGQSRARFYNEQFF.

The chain carries TRBV7-9 and TRBJ1-4; D possibly corresponds to TRBD1 (6 bases). The germline gives CDR1 SEHNR, CDR2 FQNEAQ (reference sequence). The CDR3 spans 15 residues. V gave up 1 base and J gave up 3 bases, with 9 bases separating them. The CDR3 sequence is CASSLVGHANEKLFF. The CDR3 DNA is TGTGCCAGCAGCTTAGTGGGACATGCTAATGAAAAACTGTTTTTT.

The gene calls are TRBV30 and TRBJ2-1; 12 nucleotides line up with TRBD2. The CDR3 contains 14 residues. The V gene's germline CDR1 is GTSNPN and CDR2 SVGIG (reference sequence). Losses at the gene ends were 3 bases for V and 9 bases for J; bases not matched to a gene: 6. The CDR3 region is CAWRLAGGPGEQFF. CDR3 sequence (DNA): TGTGCCTGGAGGCTAGCGGGAGGGCCAGGTGAGCAGTTCTTC.

The chain uses TRBV7-2 and TRBJ1-1; 7 bases agree with TRBD1. Germline lookup yields CDR1 SGHTA and CDR2 FQGNSA. The CDR3 consists of 12 residues. V trimming: 5 bases; J trimming: 3 bases; junction bases outside the gene matches: 0. CDR3 sequence (DNA): TGTGCCAGCAGCACAGGGGACACTGAAGCTTTCTTT. Protein product: CASSTGDTEAFF.

The chain uses TRBV28 and TRBJ1-2; D is unresolved. Germline V lookup: CDR1 MDHEN, CDR2 SYDVKM. Trimming pared 7 bases from V and 5 bases from J, leaving 11 bases between. The CDR3 sequence is 12 residues long. The CDR3 is CASTSPGYGYTF. In DNA, the CDR3 is TGTGCCAGCACCTCACCGGGGTATGGCTACACCTTC.

This clone was detected once. The V and J genes are TRBV19 and TRBJ2-5; weak D call: TRBD2 (6 bases). Germline loops: CDR1 LNHDA, CDR2 SQIVND (reference sequence). V gave up 7 bases and J gave up 7 bases, with 19 bases separating them. This CDR3 spans 14 amino acids. CDR3 sequence reads: CASTPSAGRRTQYF. For the CDR3, the DNA is TGTGCCAGTACCCCTTCTGCGGGGAGGAGGACCCAGTACTTC.

This clone was recorded only once. The V call is TRBV9, the J call TRBJ2-4, with 7 positions matching TRBD2. The J segment lost 6 bases and the V segment lost 0 bases, leaving 9 bases of the junction unmatched. CDR1 and CDR2 (germline): SGDLS, YYNGEE. CDR3 size: 16 residues. In nucleotides, the CDR3 is TGTGCCAGCAGCGTAGGTAATAGCGGGTTTGGAAACATTCAGTACTTC. Translation: CASSVGNSGFGNIQYF.

The chain links TRBV6-5 to TRBJ1-2; D perhaps matches TRBD1 (5 bases). The CDR3 has 13 residues. The germline CDR1 and CDR2 sequences are MNHEY and SVGAGI. V was cut by 6 bases and J by 8 bases, with 16 bases left in between. The CDR3 here is CASSKDILGGYTF. CDR3 bases: TGTGCCAGCAGCAAGGACATTTTAGGGGGCTACACCTTC.

This chain connects TRBV9 to TRBJ1-4, with TRBD1 as a possible D gene (5 bases). Trimming stripped 4 bases from V and 0 bases from J, with 13 bases between. Per the germline V gene, CDR1 is SGDLS and CDR2 is YYNGEE. CDR3 size: 16 residues. Written as DNA, the CDR3 is TGTGCCAGCAGCCCAACTTGGACACCAACTAATGAAAAACTGTTTTTT. As protein: CASSPTWTPTNEKLFF.

J is TRBJ2-2 and V is TRBV28, with D perhaps matching TRBD1 (5 bases). This CDR3 spans 15 amino acids. Germline values: CDR1 MDHEN, CDR2 SYDVKM. The V and J ends lost 5 bases and 5 bases respectively, with 15 bases between them. The CDR3 region has the DNA TGTGCCAGCAGTCCGCCCTTCCAGGGTACCGGGGAGCTGTTTTTT. Its translation: CASSPPFQGTGELFF. The full variable domain, completed using reference TRBV28 and TRBJ2-2, is DVKVTQSSRYLVKRTGEKVFLECVQDMDHENMFWYRQDPGLGLRLIYFSYDVKMKEKGDIPEGYSVSREKKERFSLILESASTNQTSMYLCASSPPFQGTGELFFGEGSRLTVL.